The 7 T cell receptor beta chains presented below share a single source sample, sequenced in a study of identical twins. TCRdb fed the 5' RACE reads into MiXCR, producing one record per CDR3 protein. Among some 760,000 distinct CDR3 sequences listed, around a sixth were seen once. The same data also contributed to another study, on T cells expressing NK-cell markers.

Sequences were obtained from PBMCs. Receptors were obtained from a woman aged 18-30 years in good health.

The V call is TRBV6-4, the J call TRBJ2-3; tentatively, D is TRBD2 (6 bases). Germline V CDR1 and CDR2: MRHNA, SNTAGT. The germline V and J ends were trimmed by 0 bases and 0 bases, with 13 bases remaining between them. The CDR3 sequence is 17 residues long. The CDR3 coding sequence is TGTGCCAGCAGTGACTCATCCCGGGACTTCAGCACAGATACGCAGTATTTT. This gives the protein CASSDSSRDFSTDTQYF.

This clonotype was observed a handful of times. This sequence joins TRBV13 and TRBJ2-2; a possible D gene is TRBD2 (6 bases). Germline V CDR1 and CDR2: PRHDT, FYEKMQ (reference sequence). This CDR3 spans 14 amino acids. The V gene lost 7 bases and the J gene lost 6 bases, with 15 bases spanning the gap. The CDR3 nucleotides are TGTGCCAGCACTCTACTGGGACTCCCCGGGGAGCTGTTTTTT. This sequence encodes CASTLLGLPGELFF.

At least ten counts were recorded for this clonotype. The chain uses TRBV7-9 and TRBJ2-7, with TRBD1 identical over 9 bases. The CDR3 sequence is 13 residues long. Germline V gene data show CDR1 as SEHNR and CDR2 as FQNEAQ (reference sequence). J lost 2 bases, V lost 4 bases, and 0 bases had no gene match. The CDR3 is CASSWTGAYEQYF. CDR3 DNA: TGTGCCAGCAGCTGGACAGGGGCCTACGAGCAGTACTTC.

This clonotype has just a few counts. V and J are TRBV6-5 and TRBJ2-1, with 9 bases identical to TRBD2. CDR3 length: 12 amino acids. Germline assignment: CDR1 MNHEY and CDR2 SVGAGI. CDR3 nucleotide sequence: TGTACCTGCGGGAGGGCCGACAATGAGCAGTTCTTC. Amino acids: CTCGRADNEQFF.

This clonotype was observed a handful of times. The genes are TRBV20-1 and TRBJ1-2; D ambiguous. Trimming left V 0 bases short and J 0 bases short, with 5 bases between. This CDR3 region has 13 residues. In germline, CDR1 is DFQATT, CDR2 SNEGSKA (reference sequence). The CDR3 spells CSARDGANYGYTF. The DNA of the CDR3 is TGCAGTGCTAGAGACGGAGCTAACTATGGCTACACCTTC.

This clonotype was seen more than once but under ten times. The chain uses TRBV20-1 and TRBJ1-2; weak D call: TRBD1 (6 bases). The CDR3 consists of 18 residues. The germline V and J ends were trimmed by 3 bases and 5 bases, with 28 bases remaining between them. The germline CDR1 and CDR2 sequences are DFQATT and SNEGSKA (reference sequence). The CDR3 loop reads CSASSAGGQVGILYGYTF. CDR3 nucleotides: TGCAGTGCTAGTTCCGCGGGGGGACAAGTGGGTATTTTGTATGGCTACACCTTC.

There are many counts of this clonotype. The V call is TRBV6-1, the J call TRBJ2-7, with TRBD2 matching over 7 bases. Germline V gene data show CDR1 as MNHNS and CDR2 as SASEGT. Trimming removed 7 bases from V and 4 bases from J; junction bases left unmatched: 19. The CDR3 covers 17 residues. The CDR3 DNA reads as TGTGCCAGCACCGCCATTCCGTCGGGAGGCTATAGGTACGAGCAGTACTTC. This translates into CASTAIPSGGYRYEQYF.